This TCR beta chain originates from a study of regulatory T cells in long-lasting Graves disease (dated by TCRdb to 2020 to 2022). Study-wide context: In the newly diagnosed Graves' disease group, patients had been taking antithyroid drugs for less than 3 months. This study used TCR sequencing and RNA sequencing of peripheral blood to compare persistent Graves' disease patients against newly diagnosed Graves' disease patients. The study was conducted in China and was registered as a clinical trial. TCR sequencing covered around 13 persistent and approximately 20 newly diagnosed Graves' disease patients, 33 samples in total. On the study overall, not on this receptor specifically: A larger number of public clonotypes was shared among persistent patients (fewer than 3,000) than among newly diagnosed patients (around 890). Sequencing and analysis were limited to the TCR beta chain. The study examined only peripheral blood because the primary lesion, thyroid tissue, could not be accessed. Lower TCR Shannon entropy and fewer highly expanded clones were observed in persistent Graves' disease patients than in newly diagnosed patients, which suggested clonal expansion. Preferential use of TRBV28, TRBJ1-2 and TRBJ2-5 was observed in persistent disease, whereas TRBV20-1 and TRBJ2-1 were favored in newly diagnosed disease. The authors noted that the small sample size was a limitation that may lower accuracy.

This clonotype occurred many times. This receptor's antigen is unknown. No clone much larger than this one lies a single base away; base qualities are absent. Library preparation was by multiplex PCR. Sequencing was performed on an Illumina HiSeq 4000. TCR beta libraries were built with iRepertoire HTBI primers and Arm-PCR amplification of CDR3 regions. Before sequencing, the PCR products went through gel purification. On the authors' methods: Gene usage analysis of CDR3 amino acid clonotypes relied on the roughly 60 TRBV and more than twelve TRBJ segments identified across samples. COPE and FqMerger were used to merge filtered high-quality paired reads into contigs. BLAST was used to align contigs to the IMGT TRBV, TRBD and TRBJ reference genes, and CDR3 was defined following IMGT. Any clonotype with a frequency above 0.1% was classified as a highly expanded clone. Shannon entropy was used to measure repertoire diversity, and the Gini coefficient was used to measure V-J evenness. Clonotypes shared by more than one individual were considered public. TCRdb reprocessed the public reads (quality trimming at Q25 with fastp, clone calling with MiXCR) and kept in-frame beta chains. Records with the same CDR3 protein are collapsed into one entry carrying the most frequent genes and DNA. The V and J calls come from TCRdb's annotation, not from the publication. Across this sample there are under 700,000 distinct CDR3 sequences, with 15% to 20% seen only once. The biggest ten clones account for around 25% of the sample.

The germline V gene (reference sequence) yields LNHNV for CDR1 and YYDKDF for CDR2. Germline trimming amounts to 5 bases on V and 6 bases on J, with 6 as the count of junction bases outside the gene matches. The CDR3 runs 14 residues from the cysteine to the phenylalanine. The read is trimmed to its CDR3 DNA, 42 bases read in frame from base 1. According to the study, the label for this sample's time point signals: newly diagnosed GD, antithyroid drugs for less than 3 months. RNA was extracted from PBMCs in TRIzol for both TCR sequencing and RNA sequencing. Graves' disease was diagnosed according to American Thyroid Association guidelines. Patients for the study were recruited at an endocrinology department in Xi'an, China. From each patient, around 9.3 milliliters of peripheral blood was collected into an EDTA anticoagulant tube. Ficoll Paque Plus density gradient separation was used to isolate PBMCs, and no further T cell sorting was performed. An Agilent 2100 Bioanalyzer and agarose gel were used to check RNA quality, and a NanoDrop 2000 was used to measure RNA concentration.

This sample also appeared in a second study, on T cells in Graves' hyperthyroidism and ophthalmopathy. The second study also describes: Graves' hyperthyroidism was defined as stable when no progression to ophthalmopathy occurred over 18 months of follow-up. Hyperthyroidism patients were newly diagnosed, had a disease duration of under 2 months, and were aged 18 to 65 years. Patients with uncontrolled infections, other autoimmune diseases, pregnancy or lactation were excluded. Diagnoses relied on clinical symptoms, serum thyroxine and TRAb, thyroid ultrasound and orbital computed tomography. The TCR CDR3 was subjected to a first round of RT-PCR using the HTBI primer set and the Qiagen OneStep RT-PCR kit. Most expanded thyroid clonotypes (frequency above 0.001) were also found in blood, which suggests that blood repertoires may mirror thyroid immune responses. A 13 V-J signature model separated ophthalmopathy from stable hyperthyroidism, with approximately 87% sensitivity and 81.08% specificity in cross-validation and 80%/75% in testing. In validation, the model predicted progression to ophthalmopathy a median of roughly six months before onset, with roughly 70% sensitivity and 72.22% specificity. A discovery cohort of roughly 96 patients, 43 with Graves' ophthalmopathy and approximately 60 with stable Graves' hyperthyroidism, was used to find distinguishing TCR V-J signatures. An independent validation cohort of around 19 hyperthyroidism patients and approximately 16 patients who later progressed to ophthalmopathy tested prospective prediction of ophthalmopathy. The roughly 100 discovery patients were randomly divided into training and test sets at a 7:3 ratio. In addition, the study compared T-cell repertoires in thyroid tissue and in blood from about 6 Graves' hyperthyroidism patients. After blood sampling, hyperthyroidism patients were treated with methimazole at a starting dose of 30 mg daily, and ophthalmopathy patients were treated with high-dose intravenous methylprednisolone. The libraries were constructed in a second round of multiplex PCR and then size-selected and purified. Paired-end sequencing of the libraries was performed with 100 bp reads on an Illumina HiSeq2000. SOAPnuke was used to process the raw data, removing reads that contained adapters or uncalled bases, had a mean Phred below 15, or lacked an exact match to the constant primer or identifier. COPE v1.2.5 was used to merge the high-quality paired reads, and each unique nucleotide sequence was defined as a clonotype. Clonotypes were aligned to IMGT TRBV, TRBD and TRBJ reference segments using MiTCR v1.1. Analysis was restricted to V-J combinations with a frequency above 0.0001, which covered roughly 99% of repertoires. A TCS score was defined as the ratio of F50 (clonal expansion) to E x V (chaos), with BLOSUM62-based TCRdist applied between CDR3 peptides within each V-J. Welch's t-statistics and random forest reduced roughly 530 V-J features to about 13, which were used in a naive Bayes classifier (R e1071). No statistical method was used to fix the sample size in advance, and group allocation was not hidden from the investigators. The paper reports TCR Vbeta CDR3 sequencing of approximately 140 peripheral blood samples: approximately 43 ophthalmopathy, under 80 hyperthyroidism and around 17 progressor patients.

The chain employs TRBV15 and TRBJ1-5, with TRBD1 identical over 8 junction bases. Specimen: peripheral blood mononuclear cells (PBMCs), collected at new diagnosis, from a patient treated with antithyroid drugs. The origin of this receptor is a woman aged 35-65 years with Graves disease. Donor details come from another sample of the same person, matched by shared clones. The CDR3 has the sequence CATSGGQGSQPQHF. The DNA is TGTGCCACCAGCGGAGGACAGGGCAGTCAGCCCCAGCATTTT.